This TCR beta chain appears in the sequencing data of a study of cytomegalovirus exposure and HLA in healthy donors. Whole-study results and caveats: Association of 15,000 to 20,000 TCR beta sequences with HLA alleles was found at 0.05 false discovery rate in a later analysis. In a later analysis, HLA-C alleles had the fewest associated TCRs, DRB1 alleles the most.

This clone was seen once. Its cognate antigen is unknown. CDR1 SGHVS and CDR2 FQNEAQ come from the germline V gene. The germline V and J ends were trimmed by 6 bases and 3 bases, with 8 bases remaining between them. This CDR3 comprises 12 residues. The PCR employed 60 Vbeta primers together with 13 Jbeta primers. The data were produced by immunoSEQ multiplex PCR, yet TCRdb's version contains in-frame clones alone and is incomplete. The table lists over 20,000 clones, 55% to 75% of them singletons. This chain joins TRBV7-8 and TRBJ2-5, with D possibly being TRBD1 (6 bases). The clonotype was recovered from a woman aged 45-60 years in good health and CMV-seronegative. Sequencing was carried out using PBMCs. CDR3 sequence (DNA): TGTGCCAGCAGAGGGGACAAAGAGACCCAGTACTTC. Translated, it gives CASRGDKETQYF.